The sequence of this TCR beta chain was determined in a study of beta chain features in type 1 diabetes. Sequencing targeted expressed TCRB transcripts, as all isolated RNA had been reverse transcribed. Sequenced by immunoSEQ multiplex PCR; TCRdb stores in-frame clones only, minus some. The sample has about 360,000 clones; 10% to 15% are singletons. The receptor's source is a man aged 18 to 30 in good health. Sample: naive CD4+ T cells from blood.

The CDR3 DNA follows: TGTGCCAGCAGCCACGCCTCAGGGGGCTGGGATCAGCCCCAGCATTTT. It is translated as CASSHASGGWDQPQHF. The rearrangement uses TRBV7-6 and TRBJ1-5, with 8 positions matching TRBD1. This CDR3 has 16 residues. V lost 5 bases and J lost 5; bases outside the gene matches: 11. CDR1 is SGHVS, CDR2 FNYEAQ, per germline.